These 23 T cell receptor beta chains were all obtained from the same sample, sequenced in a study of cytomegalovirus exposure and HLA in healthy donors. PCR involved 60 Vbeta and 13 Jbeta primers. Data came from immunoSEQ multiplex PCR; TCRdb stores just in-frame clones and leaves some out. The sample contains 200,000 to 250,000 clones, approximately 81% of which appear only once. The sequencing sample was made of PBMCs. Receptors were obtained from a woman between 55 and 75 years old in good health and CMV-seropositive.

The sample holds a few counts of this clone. CDR3: CSVLRPGSSYEQYF. CDR3 nucleotides: TGCAGCGTCCTCCGCCCTGGGAGCTCCTACGAGCAGTACTTC. The chain joins TRBV29-1 to TRBJ2-7; TRBD2 is a possible D gene (5 bases). Per germline, CDR1 SQVTM and CDR2 ANQGSEA. The CDR3 spans 14 residues. V was trimmed by 6 bases and J by 0 bases, leaving 15 bases between them.

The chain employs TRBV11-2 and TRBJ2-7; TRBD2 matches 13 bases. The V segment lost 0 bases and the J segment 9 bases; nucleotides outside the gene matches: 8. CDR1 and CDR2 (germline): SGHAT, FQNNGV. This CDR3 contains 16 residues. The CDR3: CASSLDLGLAGVRQYF. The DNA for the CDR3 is TGTGCCAGCAGCTTAGATTTAGGACTAGCGGGAGTACGGCAGTACTTC.

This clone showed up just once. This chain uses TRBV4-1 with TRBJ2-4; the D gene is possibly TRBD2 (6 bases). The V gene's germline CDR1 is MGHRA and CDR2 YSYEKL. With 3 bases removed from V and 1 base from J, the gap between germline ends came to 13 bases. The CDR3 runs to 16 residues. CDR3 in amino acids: CASSQRPSVAKNIQYF. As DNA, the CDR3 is TGCGCCAGCAGCCAGAGGCCTAGCGTTGCCAAAAACATTCAGTACTTC.

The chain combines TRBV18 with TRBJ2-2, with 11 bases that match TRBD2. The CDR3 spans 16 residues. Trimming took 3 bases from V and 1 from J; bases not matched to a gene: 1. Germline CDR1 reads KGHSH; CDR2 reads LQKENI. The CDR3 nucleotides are TGTGCCAGCTCACCTGGGACTAGCGGGAACACCGGGGAGCTGTTTTTT. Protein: CASSPGTSGNTGELFF.

DNA for the CDR3: TGCGCCAGCAGCTTCGCGGGCCAGGGGTTGGGAAACACCATATATTTT. Translated: CASSFAGQGLGNTIYF. The rearrangement links TRBV5-1 to TRBJ1-3, with D possibly matching TRBD1 (6 bases). V was shortened by 2 bases and J by 4 bases, with 16 bases between the two germline ends. Germline CDR1 SGHRS, CDR2 YFSETQ. The CDR3 has 16 residues.

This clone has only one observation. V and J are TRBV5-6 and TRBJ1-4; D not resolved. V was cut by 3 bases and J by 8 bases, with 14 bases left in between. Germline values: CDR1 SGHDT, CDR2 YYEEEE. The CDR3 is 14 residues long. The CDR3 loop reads CASSYGVVDEKLFF. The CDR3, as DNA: TGTGCCAGCAGCTACGGAGTGGTTGACGAAAAACTGTTTTTT.

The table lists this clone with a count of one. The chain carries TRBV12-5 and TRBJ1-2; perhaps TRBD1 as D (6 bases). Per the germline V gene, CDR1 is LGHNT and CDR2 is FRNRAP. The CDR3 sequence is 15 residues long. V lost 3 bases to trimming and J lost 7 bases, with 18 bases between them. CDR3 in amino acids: CASGFGVPQGSGYTF. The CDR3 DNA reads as TGTGCTAGTGGTTTCGGGGTCCCCCAGGGGTCTGGCTACACCTTC.

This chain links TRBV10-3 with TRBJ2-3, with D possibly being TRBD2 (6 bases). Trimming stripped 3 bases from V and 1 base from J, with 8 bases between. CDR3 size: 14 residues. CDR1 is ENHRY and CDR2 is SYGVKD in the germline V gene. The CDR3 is CAISEPGGTDTQYF. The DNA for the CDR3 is TGTGCCATCAGTGAACCGGGGGGCACAGATACGCAGTATTTT.

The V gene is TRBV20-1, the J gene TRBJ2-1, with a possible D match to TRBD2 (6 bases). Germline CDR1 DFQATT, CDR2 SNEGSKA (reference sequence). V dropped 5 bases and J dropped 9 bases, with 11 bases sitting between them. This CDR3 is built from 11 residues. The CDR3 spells CSADGGTEQFF. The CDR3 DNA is TGCAGTGCTGATGGGGGGACTGAGCAGTTCTTC.

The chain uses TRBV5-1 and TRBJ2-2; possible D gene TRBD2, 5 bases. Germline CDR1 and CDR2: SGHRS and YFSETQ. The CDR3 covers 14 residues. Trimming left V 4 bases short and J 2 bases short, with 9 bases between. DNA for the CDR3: TGCGCCAGCAGCGGTCTAGCCAACACCGGGGAGCTGTTTTTT. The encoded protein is CASSGLANTGELFF.

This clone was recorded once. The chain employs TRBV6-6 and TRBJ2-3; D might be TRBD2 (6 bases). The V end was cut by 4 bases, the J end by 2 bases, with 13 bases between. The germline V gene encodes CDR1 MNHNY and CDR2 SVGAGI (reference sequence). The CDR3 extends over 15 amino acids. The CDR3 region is CASSWGETSTDTQYF. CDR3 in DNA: TGTGCCAGCAGTTGGGGGGAGACGTCCACAGATACGCAGTATTTT.

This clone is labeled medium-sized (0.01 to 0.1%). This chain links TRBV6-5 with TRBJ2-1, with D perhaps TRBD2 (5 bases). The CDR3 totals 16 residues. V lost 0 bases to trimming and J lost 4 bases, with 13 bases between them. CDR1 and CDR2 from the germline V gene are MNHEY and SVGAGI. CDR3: CASSYSMEVSYNEQFF. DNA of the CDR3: TGTGCCAGCAGTTACTCCATGGAGGTATCTTACAATGAGCAGTTCTTC.

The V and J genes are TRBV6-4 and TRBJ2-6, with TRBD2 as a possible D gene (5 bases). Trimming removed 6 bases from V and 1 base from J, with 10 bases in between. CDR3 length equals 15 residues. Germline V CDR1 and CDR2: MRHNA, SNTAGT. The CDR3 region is CASSVSGSGANVLTF. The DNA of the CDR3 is TGTGCCAGCAGCGTCTCGGGGTCTGGGGCCAACGTCCTGACTTTC.

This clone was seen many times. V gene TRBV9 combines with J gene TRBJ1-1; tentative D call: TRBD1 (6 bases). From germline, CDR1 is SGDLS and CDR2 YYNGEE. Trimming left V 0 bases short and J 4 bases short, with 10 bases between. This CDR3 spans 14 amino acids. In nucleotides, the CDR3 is TGTGCCAGCAGCGTAGATGCGGGGGCCACTGAAGCTTTCTTT. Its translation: CASSVDAGATEAFF. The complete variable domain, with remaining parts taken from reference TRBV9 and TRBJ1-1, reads DSGVTQTPKHLITATGQRVTLRCSPRSGDLSVYWYQQSLDQGLQFLIQYYNGEERAKGNILERFSAQQFPDLHSELNLSSLELGDSALYFCASSVDAGATEAFFGQGTRLTVV.

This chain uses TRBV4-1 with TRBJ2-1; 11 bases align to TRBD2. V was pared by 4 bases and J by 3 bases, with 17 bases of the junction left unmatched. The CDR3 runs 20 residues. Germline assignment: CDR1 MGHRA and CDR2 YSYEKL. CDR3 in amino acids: CASSPLSRNSGRGGYNEQFF. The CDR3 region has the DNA TGCGCCAGCAGCCCTCTATCAAGGAATAGCGGGAGGGGTGGCTACAATGAGCAGTTCTTC.

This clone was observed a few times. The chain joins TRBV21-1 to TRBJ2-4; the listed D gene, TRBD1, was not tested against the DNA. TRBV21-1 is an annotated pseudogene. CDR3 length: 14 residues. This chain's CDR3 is CASRGDRTENIQYF. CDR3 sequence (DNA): TGTGCCAGCAGGGGGGACAGGACAGAAAACATTCAGTACTTC.

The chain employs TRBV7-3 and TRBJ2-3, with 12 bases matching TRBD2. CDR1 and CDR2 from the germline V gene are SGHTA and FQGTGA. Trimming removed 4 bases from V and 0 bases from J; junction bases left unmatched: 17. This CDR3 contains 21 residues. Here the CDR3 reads CASSSLPRSTSGRRSTDTQYF. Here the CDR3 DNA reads TGTGCCAGCAGCTCCCTCCCTCGAAGTACTAGCGGGAGGAGGAGCACAGATACGCAGTATTTT.

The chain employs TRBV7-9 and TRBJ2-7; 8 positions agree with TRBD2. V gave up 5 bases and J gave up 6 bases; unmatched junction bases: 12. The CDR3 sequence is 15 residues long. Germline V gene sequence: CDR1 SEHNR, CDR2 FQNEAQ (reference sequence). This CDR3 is CASSPRLSGRREQYF. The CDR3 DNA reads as TGTGCCAGCAGCCCCCGACTAAGCGGGAGACGCGAGCAGTACTTC.

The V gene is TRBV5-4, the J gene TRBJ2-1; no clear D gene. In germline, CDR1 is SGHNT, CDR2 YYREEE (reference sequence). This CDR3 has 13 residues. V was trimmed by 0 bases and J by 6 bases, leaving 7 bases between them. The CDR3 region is CASSLVSFNEQFF. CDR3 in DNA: TGTGCCAGCAGCTTGGTTTCTTTCAATGAGCAGTTCTTC.

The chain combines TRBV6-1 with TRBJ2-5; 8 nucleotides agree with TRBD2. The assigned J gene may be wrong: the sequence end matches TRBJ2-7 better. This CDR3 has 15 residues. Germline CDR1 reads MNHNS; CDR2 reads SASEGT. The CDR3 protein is CASSRLAGLVDEQYF. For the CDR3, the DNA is TGTGCCAGCAGCCGGCTAGCGGGTCTAGTCGACGAGCAGTACTTC.

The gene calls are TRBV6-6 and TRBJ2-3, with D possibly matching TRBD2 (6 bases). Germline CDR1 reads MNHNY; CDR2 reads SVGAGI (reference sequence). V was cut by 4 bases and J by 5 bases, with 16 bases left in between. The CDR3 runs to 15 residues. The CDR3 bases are TGTGCCAGCAGTTCCCGACTAGATAGGAGAGATACGCAGTATTTT. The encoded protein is CASSSRLDRRDTQYF.

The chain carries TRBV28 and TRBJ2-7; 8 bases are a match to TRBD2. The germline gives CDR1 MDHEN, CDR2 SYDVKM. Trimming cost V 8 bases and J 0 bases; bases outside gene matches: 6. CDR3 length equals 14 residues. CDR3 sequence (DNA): TGTGCCAGCCGCACTAGCGGTAGCTCCTACGAGCAGTACTTC. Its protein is CASRTSGSSYEQYF.

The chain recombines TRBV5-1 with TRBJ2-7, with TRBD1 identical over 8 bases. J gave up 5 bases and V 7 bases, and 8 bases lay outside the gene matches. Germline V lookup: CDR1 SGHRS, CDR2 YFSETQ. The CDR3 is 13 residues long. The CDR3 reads CASGTGTGNEQYF. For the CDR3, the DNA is TGCGCCAGCGGAACCGGGACAGGCAACGAGCAGTACTTC.